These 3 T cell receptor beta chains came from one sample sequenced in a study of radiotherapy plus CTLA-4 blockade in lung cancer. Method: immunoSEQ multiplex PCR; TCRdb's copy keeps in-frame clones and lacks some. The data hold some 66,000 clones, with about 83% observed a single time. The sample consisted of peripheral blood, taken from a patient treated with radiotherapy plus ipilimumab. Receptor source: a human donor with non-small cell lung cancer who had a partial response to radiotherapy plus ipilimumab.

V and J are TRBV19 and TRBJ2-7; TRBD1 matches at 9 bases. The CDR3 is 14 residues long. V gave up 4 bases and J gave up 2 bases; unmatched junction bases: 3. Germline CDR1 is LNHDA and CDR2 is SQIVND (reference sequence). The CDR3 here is CASSTGQGPYEQYF. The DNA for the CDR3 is TGTGCCAGTAGTACAGGACAGGGGCCCTACGAGCAGTACTTC.

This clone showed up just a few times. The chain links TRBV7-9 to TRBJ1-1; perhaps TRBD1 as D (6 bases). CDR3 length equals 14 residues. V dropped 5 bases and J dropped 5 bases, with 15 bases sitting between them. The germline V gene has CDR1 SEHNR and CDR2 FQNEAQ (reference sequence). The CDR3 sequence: CASSPLTGFTEAFF. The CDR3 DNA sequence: TGTGCCAGCAGCCCATTGACAGGTTTTACTGAAGCTTTCTTT.

The chain's CDR3 is CASSPRQESSGNTIYF. The CDR3 bases are TGTGCCAGCTCACCCAGACAGGAAAGCTCTGGAAACACCATATATTTT. The V gene is TRBV18, the J gene TRBJ1-3; D possibly corresponds to TRBD1 (6 bases). The CDR3 consists of 16 residues. Germline CDR1 and CDR2: KGHSH and LQKENI. Trimming pared 3 bases from V and 0 bases from J, leaving 12 bases between.